The 28 T cell receptor beta chains presented below share a single source sample, sequenced in a study of shared clonotypes between healthy human individuals. Produced via immunoSEQ multiplex PCR; TCRdb's table is partial and in-frame only. Here the sample spans more than 550,000 clones, roughly 72% being singletons. Sequenced: memory CD4+ T cells sorted from blood. Subset of the sample: CD45RA-negative fraction. The receptors derive from a woman in her thirties in good health.

The chain couples TRBV28 to TRBJ2-7; D remains ambiguous. The V gene lost 7 bases and the J gene lost 7 bases, with 14 bases spanning the gap. The CDR3 covers 12 residues. Germline V gene data show CDR1 as MDHEN and CDR2 as SYDVKM. Here the CDR3 DNA reads TGTGCCAGCACCGGTGACCGCCATGAGCAGTACTTC. Protein product: CASTGDRHEQYF.

In its sample, this clone was seen once. The chain links TRBV5-1 to TRBJ2-5; 7 nucleotides agree with TRBD1. V lost 4 bases to trimming and J lost 3 bases; unmatched junction nucleotides: 12. Germline V gene data show CDR1 as SGHRS and CDR2 as YFSETQ. The CDR3 totals 16 residues. The chain's CDR3 is CASSINPTGLEETQYF. The CDR3 DNA sequence: TGCGCCAGCAGCATAAACCCGACAGGGTTGGAAGAGACCCAGTACTTC. Combining the CDR3 with reference TRBV5-1 and TRBJ2-5 gives the whole variable domain KAGVTQTPRYLIKTRGQQVTLSCSPISGHRSVSWYQQTPGQGLQFLFEYFSETQRNKGNFPGRFSGRQFSNSRSEMNVSTLELGDSALYLCASSINPTGLEETQYFGPGTRLLVL.

This clone appeared a few times. The rearrangement links TRBV9 to TRBJ1-3; D might be TRBD1 (5 bases). V lost 4 bases to trimming and J lost 4 bases, with 12 bases between them. The length of the CDR3 is 14 residues. CDR1 and CDR2 from the germline V gene are SGDLS and YYNGEE. The CDR3: CASSSTGLGNTIYF. The CDR3 DNA sequence: TGTGCCAGCAGCTCAACAGGTTTGGGAAACACCATATATTTT. Filled out from reference TRBV9 and TRBJ1-3, the complete variable domain reads DSGVTQTPKHLITATGQRVTLRCSPRSGDLSVYWYQQSLDQGLQFLIQYYNGEERAKGNILERFSAQQFPDLHSELNLSSLELGDSALYFCASSSTGLGNTIYFGEGSWLTVV.

This clone was counted a few times. The chain uses TRBV9 and TRBJ1-2, with D tentatively TRBD1 (5 bases). The germline V gene has CDR1 SGDLS and CDR2 YYNGEE. The V and J ends lost 4 bases and 0 bases respectively, with 10 bases between them. This CDR3 is 14 amino acids long. The CDR3 spells CASSSQTANYGYTF. The DNA for the CDR3 is TGTGCCAGCAGCTCACAGACAGCTAACTATGGCTACACCTTC.

V gene TRBV30 combines with J gene TRBJ2-5; D is possibly TRBD2 (6 bases). In germline, CDR1 is GTSNPN, CDR2 SVGIG (reference sequence). V lost 4 bases, J lost 2 bases, and 14 bases lay in between. The length of the CDR3 is 14 residues. CDR3 nucleotide sequence: TGTGCCTGGAACTCTCTGCGGGATCAAGAGACCCAGTACTTC. It codes for CAWNSLRDQETQYF.

This clone has a handful of counts. The rearrangement uses TRBV7-2 and TRBJ2-2; no firm D call. Germline V gene data show CDR1 as SGHTA and CDR2 as FQGNSA. The CDR3 spans 16 residues. Trimming removed 1 base from V and 0 bases from J, with 9 bases in between. CDR3 protein: CASSLGPQPNTGELFF. CDR3 DNA sequence: TGTGCCAGCAGCTTAGGTCCCCAGCCGAACACCGGGGAGCTGTTTTTT.

V usage is TRBV18 and J usage is TRBJ2-5; D not resolved. V was clipped by 2 bases and J by 6 bases, with 4 bases between them. The V gene's germline CDR1 is KGHSH and CDR2 LQKENI. This CDR3 spans 11 amino acids. The CDR3: CASSPEKTQYF. CDR3 DNA sequence: TGTGCCAGCTCACCAGAAAAGACCCAGTACTTC.

This rearrangement joins TRBV18 to TRBJ2-7, with D tentatively TRBD1 (5 bases). This CDR3 has 14 amino acids. Germline V gene lookup returns CDR1 KGHSH and CDR2 LQKENI. The ends were cut back, 3 bases at V and 4 bases at J, with 13 bases in the middle. The CDR3 loop is CASSPQTEPYEQYF. CDR3 sequence (DNA): TGTGCCAGCTCACCGCAGACAGAACCTTACGAGCAGTACTTC.

The CDR3 DNA sequence: TGTGCCAGTTTGAAGCGGGAGGGCGGAGGCACCGGGGAGCTGTTTTTT. Amino acid sequence: CASLKREGGGTGELFF. The V and J genes are TRBV19 and TRBJ2-2; TRBD2 matches at 10 bases. The V segment lost 8 bases and the J segment 4 bases; nucleotides outside the gene matches: 10. This CDR3 spans 16 amino acids. CDR1 and CDR2 from the germline V gene are LNHDA and SQIVND (reference sequence).

The rearrangement uses TRBV7-8 and TRBJ2-5; D not resolved. TRBJ2-7 explains the end of the DNA better; the J call may be wrong. Germline V gene data show CDR1 as SGHVS and CDR2 as FQNEAQ. The CDR3 sequence is 14 residues long. The CDR3 sequence is CASSLAGNPYEQYF. As DNA, the CDR3 is TGTGCCAGCAGCTTAGCAGGGAATCCCTACGAGCAGTACTTC.

The chain employs TRBV19 and TRBJ2-1; a weak D match, TRBD1 (8 bases). Deletions cut 7 bases from V and 3 bases from J, with 19 bases between. The CDR3 sequence is 16 residues long. In germline, CDR1 is LNHDA, CDR2 SQIVND (reference sequence). CDR3 nucleotides: TGTGCCAGTACCCTACAGGGGGACTACTACTACAATGAGCAGTTCTTC. Amino acids: CASTLQGDYYYNEQFF. Full variable domain (rest looked up from reference TRBV19 and TRBJ2-1): DGGITQSPKYLFRKEGQNVTLSCEQNLNHDAMYWYRQDPGQGLRLIYYSQIVNDFQKGDIAEGYSVSREKKESFPLTVTSAQKNPTAFYLCASTLQGDYYYNEQFFGPGTRLTVL.

This clone was counted a few times. This rearrangement joins TRBV13 to TRBJ1-3, with unresolved D. Germline V gene sequence: CDR1 PRHDT, CDR2 FYEKMQ (reference sequence). V was trimmed by 3 bases and J by 4 bases, leaving 4 bases between them. The CDR3 is 12 residues long. The chain's CDR3 is CASSFSGNTIYF. The DNA of the CDR3 is TGTGCCAGCAGCTTTTCCGGAAACACCATATATTTT.

To note about this clone: Other DNA sequences in this specimen translate into the identical CDR3. This chain joins TRBV7-9 and TRBJ1-2; D is ambiguous. Per the germline V gene, CDR1 is SEHNR and CDR2 is FQNEAQ (reference sequence). The V end was cut by 1 base, the J end by 4 bases, with 7 bases between. This CDR3 is 13 amino acids long. The CDR3 loop is CASSLGSTYGYTF. CDR3 DNA sequence: TGTGCCAGCAGCTTAGGATCCACCTATGGCTACACCTTC. The whole variable domain, filled in from reference TRBV7-9 and TRBJ1-2, reads DTGVSQNPRHKITKRGQNVTFRCDPISEHNRLYWYRQTLGQGPEFLTYFQNEAQLEKSRLLSDRFSAERPKGSFSTLEIQRTEQGDSAMYLCASSLGSTYGYTFGSGTRLTVV.

In the case of this clone: A read error is likely here: a far larger clone is one base away. Other DNA sequences in this sample translate to the same CDR3. The V call is TRBV5-1, the J call TRBJ2-1; 9 bases match TRBD2. Germline V lookup: CDR1 SGHRS, CDR2 YFSETQ. The length of the CDR3 is 15 residues. Trimming removed 1 base from V and 3 bases from J; junction bases left unmatched: 2. This chain's CDR3 is CASSLSSGNYNEQFF. The CDR3 DNA reads as TGCGCCAGCAGCTTGTCTAGCGGGAACTACAATGAGCAGTTCTTC.

The CDR3 loop reads CSVELLGEQFF. The DNA for the CDR3 is TGCAGCGTTGAACTCCTCGGTGAGCAGTTCTTC. The gene calls are TRBV29-1 and TRBJ2-1; D not certain. From germline, CDR1 is SQVTM and CDR2 ANQGSEA. The CDR3 is 11 amino acids. Trimming removed 2 bases at V and 9 bases at J, with 8 bases between.

The rearrangement joins TRBV21-1 to TRBJ2-3; the DNA was not compared with TRBD1, the D call given in the table. TRBV21-1 is assigned pseudogene status. This CDR3 region has 17 residues. CDR3 residues: CASCRQVPNSSTDTQYF. In DNA, the CDR3 is TGTGCCAGCTGCAGACAGGTGCCAAACTCTAGCACAGATACGCAGTATTTT.

This clone has more than one count but fewer than ten. This sequence may be a read error, since a much larger clone differs from it by one base. Additional DNA sequences in this sample encode the identical CDR3. The chain uses TRBV11-1 and TRBJ2-7; 7 bases agree with TRBD2. The V gene's germline CDR1 is SGHAT and CDR2 FQDESV (reference sequence). CDR3 length equals 14 residues. V was pared by 4 bases and J by 0 bases, with 3 bases of the junction left unmatched. In nucleotides, the CDR3 is TGTGCCAGCAGCTCCCAGCGGGACTCCTACGAGCAGTACTTC. This encodes CASSSQRDSYEQYF. The full variable domain, with the rest looked up from reference TRBV11-1 and TRBJ2-7, is EAEVAQSPRYKITEKSQAVAFWCDPISGHATLYWYRQILGQGPELLVQFQDESVVDDSQLPKDRFSAERLKGVDSTLKIQPAELGDSAMYLCASSSQRDSYEQYFGPGTRLTVT.

The CDR3 reads CASSLTTETQYF. The CDR3 bases are TGTGCCAGCAGTCTTACCACGGAGACCCAGTACTTC. The chain is built from TRBV7-9 and TRBJ2-5; D ambiguous. V shed 6 bases and J shed 5 bases, with 10 bases lying between them. CDR1 is SEHNR, CDR2 FQNEAQ, per germline (reference sequence). The CDR3 runs to 12 residues.

The chain links TRBV28 to TRBJ1-3, with 7 positions matching TRBD1. With V trimmed by 5 bases and J by 5 bases, 6 bases remained unmatched. CDR1 is MDHEN, CDR2 SYDVKM, per germline. This CDR3 contains 14 residues. CDR3: CASSPPGQRNTIYF. CDR3 nucleotides: TGTGCCAGCAGTCCACCGGGACAGAGAAACACCATATATTTT.

This clone was picked up a small number of times. The chain employs TRBV7-2 and TRBJ2-7, with D perhaps TRBD2 (5 bases). Trimming pared 0 bases from V and 0 bases from J, leaving 9 bases between. Germline assignment: CDR1 SGHTA and CDR2 FQGNSA. CDR3 length: 15 amino acids. As DNA, the CDR3 is TGTGCCAGCAGCTTAGCGGCGGGCGTCTCCTACGAGCAGTACTTC. Its protein product is CASSLAAGVSYEQYF.

The chain joins TRBV7-9 to TRBJ1-3, with 7 positions matching TRBD1. V was clipped by 2 bases and J by 0 bases; unmatched bases: 4. The V gene's germline CDR1 is SEHNR and CDR2 FQNEAQ (reference sequence). The CDR3 contains 16 residues. Here the CDR3 DNA reads TGTGCCAGCAGCTTACCGGGACAGAGCTCTGGAAACACCATATATTTT. Translation gives CASSLPGQSSGNTIYF.

The rearrangement uses TRBV2 and TRBJ2-1, with D unresolved. This CDR3 is 12 amino acids long. Germline V gives CDR1 SNHLY, CDR2 FYNNEI. V was clipped by 4 bases and J by 7 bases, with 8 bases between them. This CDR3 reads CASSVGPNEQFF. CDR3 in DNA: TGTGCCAGCAGTGTAGGGCCAAATGAGCAGTTCTTC. Full variable domain (rest looked up from reference TRBV2 and TRBJ2-1): EPEVTQTPSHQVTQMGQEVILRCVPISNHLYFYWYRQILGQKVEFLVSFYNNEISEKSEIFDDQFSVERPDGSNFTLKIRSTKLEDSAMYFCASSVGPNEQFFGPGTRLTVL.

This clone was counted between two and nine times. This chain joins TRBV19 and TRBJ1-2; D possibly corresponds to TRBD1 (5 bases). From germline, CDR1 is LNHDA and CDR2 SQIVND (reference sequence). CDR3 length: 15 amino acids. The ends were cut back, 2 bases at V and 7 bases at J, with 17 bases in the middle. The CDR3 protein is CASSITGRVEAGYTF. DNA of the CDR3: TGTGCCAGTAGTATAACGGGCAGGGTGGAAGCTGGCTACACCTTC.

The rearrangement joins TRBV27 to TRBJ1-1, with 8 bases identical to TRBD1. The CDR3 totals 12 residues. Trimming took 4 bases from V and 10 from J; bases not matched to a gene: 5. Germline assignment: CDR1 MNHEY and CDR2 SMNVEV (reference sequence). The CDR3 region has the DNA TGTGCCAGCAGTTCCATCGACAGGGGAGCTTTCTTT. Encoded protein: CASSSIDRGAFF.

This chain uses TRBV5-1 with TRBJ2-3; D is unresolved. Germline V lookup: CDR1 SGHRS, CDR2 YFSETQ. V lost 8 bases and J 0 bases, leaving 13 bases between the germline ends. The CDR3 loop spans 14 amino acids. The DNA for the CDR3 is TGCGCCAGTAAAACCACTCCTAGCACAGATACGCAGTATTTT. Encoded protein: CASKTTPSTDTQYF. The whole variable domain, remainder taken from reference TRBV5-1 and TRBJ2-3, is KAGVTQTPRYLIKTRGQQVTLSCSPISGHRSVSWYQQTPGQGLQFLFEYFSETQRNKGNFPGRFSGRQFSNSRSEMNVSTLELGDSALYLCASKTTPSTDTQYFGPGTRLTVL.

This sequence joins TRBV2 and TRBJ2-2; 10 nucleotides agree with TRBD2. Unmatched junction bases numbered 6, after V lost 10 bases and J lost 4 bases. CDR1 is SNHLY and CDR2 is FYNNEI in the germline V gene. The CDR3 runs 14 residues. The CDR3 sequence is CATLAGSGTGELFF. The CDR3 DNA sequence: TGTGCCACACTAGCGGGATCGGGCACCGGGGAGCTGTTTTTT.

CDR3 amino acids: CASRSRHSEGDTQYF. CDR3 in DNA: TGTGCCAGCCGGTCCCGGCATAGCGAGGGGGATACGCAGTATTTT. The chain combines TRBV28 with TRBJ2-3; D is tentatively TRBD1 or TRBD2 (5 bases each). In germline, CDR1 is MDHEN, CDR2 SYDVKM. The length of the CDR3 is 15 residues. V was cut by 8 bases and J by 6 bases, with 21 bases left in between.

V usage is TRBV4-1 and J usage is TRBJ1-2; D gene uncertain. The length of the CDR3 is 15 residues. Germline V gives CDR1 MGHRA, CDR2 YSYEKL. V lost 0 bases and J 4 bases, leaving 12 bases between the germline ends. The CDR3 bases are TGCGCCAGCAGCCAAGATTATCGGGTCGGCTATGGCTACACCTTC. Amino acids: CASSQDYRVGYGYTF.